This T cell receptor beta chain comes out of a study of blood T cell repertoires in COVID-19. V was trimmed by 1 base and J by 10 bases, leaving 14 bases between them. The CDR3 sequence is 15 residues long. In germline, CDR1 is SNHLY, CDR2 FYNNEI. The repertoire was sequenced with immunoSEQ multiplex PCR; TCRdb's copy has only in-frame clones and lacks some. The sample includes some 70,000 clones, approximately 90% seen only once; the top ten take about 0.6%. Sequencing was performed on peripheral blood. V is TRBV2 and J is TRBJ1-6, with a possible D match to TRBD1 (5 bases). The receptor comes from a man aged 55 to 69 with acute or convalescent COVID-19. The chain's CDR3 is CASSEDRGARSPLHF. Here the CDR3 DNA reads TGTGCCAGCAGTGAAGATAGGGGTGCGCGGTCACCCCTCCACTTT.